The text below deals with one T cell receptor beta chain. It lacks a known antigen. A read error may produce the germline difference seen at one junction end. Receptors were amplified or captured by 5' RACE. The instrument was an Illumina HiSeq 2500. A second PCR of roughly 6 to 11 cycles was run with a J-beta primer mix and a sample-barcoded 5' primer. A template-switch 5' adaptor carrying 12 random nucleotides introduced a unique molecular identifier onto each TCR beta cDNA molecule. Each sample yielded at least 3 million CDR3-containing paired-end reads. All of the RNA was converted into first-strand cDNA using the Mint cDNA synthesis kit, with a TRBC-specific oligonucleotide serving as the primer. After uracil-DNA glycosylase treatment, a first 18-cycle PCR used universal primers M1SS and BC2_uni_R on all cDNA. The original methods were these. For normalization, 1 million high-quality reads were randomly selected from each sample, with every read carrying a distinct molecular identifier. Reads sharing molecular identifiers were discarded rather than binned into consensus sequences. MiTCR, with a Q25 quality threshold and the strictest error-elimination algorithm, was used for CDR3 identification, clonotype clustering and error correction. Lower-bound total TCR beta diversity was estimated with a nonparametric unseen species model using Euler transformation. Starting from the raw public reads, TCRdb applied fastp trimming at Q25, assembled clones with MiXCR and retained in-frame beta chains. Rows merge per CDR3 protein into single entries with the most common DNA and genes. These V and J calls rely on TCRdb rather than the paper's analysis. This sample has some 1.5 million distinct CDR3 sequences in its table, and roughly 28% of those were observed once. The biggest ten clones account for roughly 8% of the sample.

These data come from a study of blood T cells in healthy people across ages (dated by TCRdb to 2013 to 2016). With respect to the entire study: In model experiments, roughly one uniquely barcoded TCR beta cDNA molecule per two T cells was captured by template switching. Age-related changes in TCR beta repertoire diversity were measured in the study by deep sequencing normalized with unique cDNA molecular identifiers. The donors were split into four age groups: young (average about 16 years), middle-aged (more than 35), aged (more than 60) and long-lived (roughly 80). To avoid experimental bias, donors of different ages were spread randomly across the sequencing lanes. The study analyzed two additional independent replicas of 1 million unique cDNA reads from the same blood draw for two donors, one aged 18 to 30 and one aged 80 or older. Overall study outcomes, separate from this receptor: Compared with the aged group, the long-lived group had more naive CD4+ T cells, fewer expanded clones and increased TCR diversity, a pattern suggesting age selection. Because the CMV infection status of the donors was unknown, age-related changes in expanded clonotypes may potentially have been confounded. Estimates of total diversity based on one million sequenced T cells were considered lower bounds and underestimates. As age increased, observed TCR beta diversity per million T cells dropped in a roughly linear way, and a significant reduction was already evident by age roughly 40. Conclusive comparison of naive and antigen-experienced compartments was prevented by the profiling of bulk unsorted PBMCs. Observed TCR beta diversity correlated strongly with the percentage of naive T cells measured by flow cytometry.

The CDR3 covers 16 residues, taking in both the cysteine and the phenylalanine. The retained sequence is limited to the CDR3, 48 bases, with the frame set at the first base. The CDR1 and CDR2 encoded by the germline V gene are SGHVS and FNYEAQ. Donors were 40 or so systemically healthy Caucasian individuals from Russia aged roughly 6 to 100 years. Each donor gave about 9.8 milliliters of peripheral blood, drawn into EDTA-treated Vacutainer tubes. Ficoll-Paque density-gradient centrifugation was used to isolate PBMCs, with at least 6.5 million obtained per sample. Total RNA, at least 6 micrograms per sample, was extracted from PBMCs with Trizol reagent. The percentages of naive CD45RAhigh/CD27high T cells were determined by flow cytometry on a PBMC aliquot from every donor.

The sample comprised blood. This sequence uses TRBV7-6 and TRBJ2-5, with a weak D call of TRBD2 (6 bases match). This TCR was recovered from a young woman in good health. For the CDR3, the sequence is CANSLSNPGGEETQDF. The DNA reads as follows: TGTGCCAACAGCCTATCCAACCCCGGGGGTGAAGAGACCCAGGACTTC.